A selection of T cell receptor beta chains follows, all from one sample in a study of radiotherapy plus CTLA-4 blockade in lung cancer. Sequencing used immunoSEQ multiplex PCR; TCRdb keeps in-frame clones, though not all of them. This repertoire shows about 45,000 clones, more than 70% found once; its top ten account for approximately 8%. The source was peripheral blood, collected from a patient treated with radiotherapy plus ipilimumab. All receptors come from a human donor with non-small cell lung cancer who had stable disease on radiotherapy plus ipilimumab. CDR3s include the opening cysteine and the closing phenylalanine or tryptophan. The D gene is left open where the match is weak. Only part of the rows carry a size: once, few, many, or a class if the clone is expanded.

v_gene	abundance	j_gene	d_gene	CDR3aa	CDR3nt
TRBV30	-	TRBJ1-2	TRBD1	CAWSVLDRGLYGYTF	TGTGCCTGGAGTGTACTGGACAGGGGATTATATGGCTACACCTTC
TRBV7-6	-	TRBJ2-5	TRBD2	CASSETSGGFETQYF	TGTGCCAGCAGCGAGACTAGCGGGGGGTTTGAGACCCAGTACTTC
TRBV28	-	TRBJ1-1	-	CASSFLGGLSEAFF	TGTGCCAGCAGTTTCCTCGGGGGGCTGAGTGAAGCTTTCTTT
TRBV7-2	-	TRBJ2-7	TRBD1	CAIMGQGYEQYF	TGTGCCATCATGGGACAGGGGTACGAGCAGTACTTC
TRBV19	few	TRBJ1-5	-	CASSAGRNQPQHF	TGTGCCAGTAGCGCAGGCCGCAATCAGCCCCAGCATTTT
TRBV18	-	TRBJ1-1	-	CASSPLTVRNTEAFF	TGTGCCAGCTCACCTTTGACAGTGCGTAACACTGAAGCTTTCTTT
TRBV28	-	TRBJ1-2	-	CASSSRGPGNYGYTF	TGTGCCAGCAGCTCGCGGGGGCCTGGTAACTATGGCTACACCTTC
TRBV6-5	few	TRBJ2-2	-	CASGFSGGELFF	TGTGCCAGCGGGTTCTCGGGCGGGGAGCTGTTTTTT
TRBV7-2	-	TRBJ2-5	-	CASSESRGQETQYF	TGTGCCAGCAGCGAGTCCAGGGGACAAGAGACCCAGTACTTC
TRBV4-1	-	TRBJ2-5	-	CASSESMGETQYF	TGCGCCAGCAGCGAGAGTATGGGGGAGACCCAGTACTTC
TRBV2	-	TRBJ1-2	TRBD1	CASSYVTGTGAYGYTF	TGTGCCAGCAGTTACGTAACCGGGACAGGGGCTTATGGCTACACCTTC
TRBV7-2	few	TRBJ1-3	-	CASSLIPGSSGNTIYF	TGTGCCAGCAGCTTAATCCCGGGCAGCTCTGGAAACACCATATATTTT
TRBV4-3	-	TRBJ1-2	-	CASSPQGDSANYGYTF	TGCGCCAGCAGCCCCCAAGGTGACAGTGCTAACTATGGCTACACCTTC
TRBV4-1	-	TRBJ1-2	-	CASSQVGTTAAYGYTF	TGCGCCAGCAGCCAAGTCGGGACGACCGCGGCCTATGGCTACACCTTC
TRBV23-1	once	TRBJ2-3	TRBD1	CASSQFSGQATDTQYF	TGCGCCAGCAGTCAATTCTCGGGACAGGCCACAGATACGCAGTATTTT
TRBV10-3	-	TRBJ1-6	-	CAISDFAAHNSPLHF	TGTGCCATCAGCGATTTTGCGGCGCATAATTCACCCCTCCACTTT
TRBV6-4	once	TRBJ1-5	-	CASSDLIKDKSNQPQHF	TGTGCCAGCAGTGACCTAATCAAGGACAAAAGCAATCAGCCCCAGCATTTT
TRBV2	-	TRBJ1-6	-	CASTSTAANSPLHF	TGTGCCAGCACTTCGACAGCTGCGAATTCACCCCTCCACTTT
TRBV10-2	-	TRBJ2-5	-	CASSESTETQYF	TGCGCCAGCAGTGAGTCGACAGAGACCCAGTACTTC
TRBV19	-	TRBJ2-3	-	CASSIDLLVNTQYF	TGTGCCAGTAGTATAGACCTCCTGGTCAATACGCAGTATTTT
TRBV2	-	TRBJ2-1	-	CASSEDFSTDTDEQFF	TGTGCCAGCAGTGAGGACTTTTCAACCGACACAGATGAGCAGTTCTTC
TRBV10-3	-	TRBJ1-4	TRBD1	CAIRVQGADEKLFF	TGTGCCATCAGGGTACAGGGGGCTGATGAAAAACTGTTTTTT
TRBV19	-	TRBJ1-1	TRBD1	CASTPTGFKDTEAFF	TGTGCCAGTACCCCGACAGGGTTCAAGGACACTGAAGCTTTCTTT
TRBV6-6	-	TRBJ2-5	TRBD1	CASVRTGEETQYF	TGTGCCAGCGTAAGGACAGGGGAAGAGACCCAGTACTTC
TRBV19	-	TRBJ2-3	-	CASSIGQRSDTQYF	TGTGCCAGTAGTATAGGGCAGCGCTCAGATACGCAGTATTTT
TRBV30	-	TRBJ1-2	-	CAGAGVGYGYTF	TGTGCCGGGGCCGGGGTTGGCTATGGCTACACCTTC
TRBV29-1	-	TRBJ1-1	-	CSGTPNTEAFF	TGCAGCGGCACCCCGAACACTGAAGCTTTCTTT
TRBV14	few	TRBJ1-3	TRBD1	CASSAQGFSGNTIYF	TGTGCCAGCAGCGCACAGGGGTTCTCTGGAAACACCATATATTTT